This T cell receptor beta chain was obtained from a study of blood T cell repertoires in COVID-19 (dated by TCRdb to 2020 to 2022). Background on the whole study: The collaborator samples originated in the United States, Italy and Spain and spanned the acute and convalescent phases of COVID-19. The prospective study material was composed of cDNA or gDNA derived from T cells, B-cell-depleted T cells, or PBMCs. The dataset comprised deeply sampled blood TCRbeta repertoires from subjects exposed to, actively infected with, or recovered from COVID-19. The repertoires were released in a freely available public database meant as a resource for research on the immune response to SARS-CoV-2. The samples were drawn from two sources: the first 160 participants of the ongoing ImmuneRACE study, and 950 to 1,500 subjects contributed by 6 global collaborators. The sample metadata nearly always contained a de-identified subject ID, COVID-19 status, age in years and sex. Where HLA class I and class II types were available, the types were taken from metadata supplied by the sample provider, not from assay-based typing.

The collaborating institutions used their own protocols to collect whole blood in K2EDTA tubes. For TCRbeta analysis, collaborators shipped samples in one of three forms: frozen whole blood, isolated PBMCs, or DNA extracted from either of those sample types. TCRbeta CDR3 regions were amplified from genomic DNA using the immunoSEQ Assay, a bias-controlled multiplex PCR. Processing in the source paper ran as follows. Within the assay, amplification of reference gene primers was used to estimate how many nucleated cells each sample contained. To quantify the absolute abundance of each unique TCRbeta CDR3 rearrangement, sequence reads were collapsed and filtered. Productive Simpson clonality was computed per sample as the square root of Simpson's diversity index over productive rearrangements. As stored in TCRdb, this immuneACCESS dataset retains in-frame rearrangements with V and J assigned. A fraction of the clones does not appear; measured against another copy, unresolved V genes explain less than half of the discrepancy, and the remainder lacks a known reason. The V and J calls and clone size are taken from that table; D and trimming were inferred from the DNA. In this sample the table shows just over 250,000 clones, about 90% of which occur a single time. The top ten clonotypes cover approximately 2.2% of the sample.

Unmatched junction bases come to 3, with V trimmed by 3 bases and J by 8 bases. CDR1 SGHRS and CDR2 YFSETQ are derived from the germline V gene. CDR3 length: 13 amino acids, cysteine to phenylalanine. Only the CDR3 DNA stays, 39 bases, in frame from base 1. Broader findings and caveats from the paper: The quantity of clinical and demographic metadata differed by source and by participant and was supplied without curation.

As regards this clone: The target of this receptor is not known. Base-call qualities are not available, and no considerably larger clone is one nucleotide away.

Sample: peripheral blood. The V and J genes are TRBV5-1 and TRBJ1-4, with 8 middle bases fitting TRBD1. The clonotype was recovered from a woman between 45 and 65 years old with acute or convalescent COVID-19. The CDR3 region: CASSSTGVEKLFF. The nucleotide sequence is given as TGCGCCAGCAGCTCGACAGGGGTCGAAAAACTGTTTTTT.